This T cell receptor (beta chain) was captured in a study of STAT3 mutations in large granular lymphocyte leukemia. About this clone itself: Its matching antigen is unknown.

Generated by immunoSEQ multiplex PCR, the TCRdb table keeps only in-frame clones and is missing some. This sample carries 35,000 to 40,000 clones, about 88% of them seen once, and the ten largest clones take 0.43%. CDR1 is MDHEN and CDR2 is SYDVKM in the germline V gene. The CDR3 is 12 amino acids. The germline V and J ends were trimmed by 6 bases and 3 bases, with 8 bases remaining between them. General study results and limits: Every T-LGLL patient had at least one immunodominant TCRbeta clonotype. In about 30% of the 18 patients, new TCR clonotypes emerged after therapy.

The receptor comes from a human donor with T large granular lymphocyte leukemia. Some clones in this sample may be carry-over from other donors' samples. Specimen: PBMCs. The chain couples TRBV28 to TRBJ1-1, with D possibly TRBD1 on 6 matching bases. The CDR3: CASSTGYTEAFF. CDR3 nucleotides: TGTGCCAGCAGCACAGGGTACACTGAAGCTTTCTTT.